The present entry profiles one T cell receptor beta chain with its context. Its antigen is unidentified. A junction end diverges from the germline sequence, so it may reflect a read error. This specimen belongs to a study of T cells in Graves' hyperthyroidism and ophthalmopathy. On the study more broadly: Peripheral blood was obtained at initial diagnosis, preceding any treatment. Findings of the study overall: Blood also contained most expanded thyroid clonotypes above 0.001. Before onset, by a median of approximately 6.8 months, the model predicted ophthalmopathy.

The CDR3 has 15 residues. From germline, CDR1 is SGHAT and CDR2 FQNNGV. Patients affected by ophthalmopathy presented a Clinical Activity Score of at least 3, a NOSPECS grade of at least 4, and disease duration below 3 months. RNA transcripts gave rise to amplified TCR beta CDR3 regions. During a first-round RT-PCR of the TCR CDR3, the HTBI primer set was used. Each CDR3 protein is one row after TCRdb ran MiXCR on the multiplex PCR reads. Here the sample spans hundreds of thousands of distinct CDR3 sequences, roughly 14% being singletons. Material for sequencing was blood. The receptor's source is a man younger than 35 with Graves' ophthalmopathy. The chain couples TRBV11-2 to TRBJ1-5, with D hard to call. The CDR3: CASSQEAAHGQPQHF. The CDR3 DNA follows: TGCGCCAGCAGCCAAGAGGCTGCCCATGGGCAGCCCCAGCATTTT. Full variable domain (outside the CDR3, taken from reference TRBV11-2 and TRBJ1-5): EAGVAQSPRYKIIEKRQSVAFWCNPISGHATLYWYQQILGQGPKLLIQFQNNGVVDDSQLPKDRFSAERLKGVDSTLKIQPAKLEDSAVYLCASSQEAAHGQPQHFGDGTRLSIL.